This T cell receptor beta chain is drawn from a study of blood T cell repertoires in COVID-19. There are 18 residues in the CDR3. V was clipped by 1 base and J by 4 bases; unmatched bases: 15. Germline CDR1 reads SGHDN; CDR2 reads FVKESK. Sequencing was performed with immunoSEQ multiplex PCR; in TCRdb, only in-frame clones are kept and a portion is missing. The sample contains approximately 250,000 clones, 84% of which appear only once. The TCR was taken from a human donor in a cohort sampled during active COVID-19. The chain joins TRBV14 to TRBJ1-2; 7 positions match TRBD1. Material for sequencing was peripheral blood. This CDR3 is CASSQGRFDLGGRYGYTF. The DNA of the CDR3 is TGTGCCAGCAGCCAAGGCCGGTTCGATCTAGGGGGCCGCTATGGCTACACCTTC. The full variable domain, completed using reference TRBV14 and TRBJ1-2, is EAGVTQFPSHSVIEKGQTVTLRCDPISGHDNLYWYRRVMGKEIKFLLHFVKESKQDESGMPNNRFLAERTGGTYSTLKVQPAELEDSGVYFCASSQGRFDLGGRYGYTFGSGTRLTVV.